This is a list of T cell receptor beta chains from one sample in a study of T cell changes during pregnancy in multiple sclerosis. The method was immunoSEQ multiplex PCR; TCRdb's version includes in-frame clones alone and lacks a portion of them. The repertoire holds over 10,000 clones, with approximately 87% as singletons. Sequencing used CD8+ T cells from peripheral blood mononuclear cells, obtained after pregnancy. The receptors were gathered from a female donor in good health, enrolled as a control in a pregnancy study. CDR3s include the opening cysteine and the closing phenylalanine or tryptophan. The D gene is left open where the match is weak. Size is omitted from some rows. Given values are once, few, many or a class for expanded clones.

TGCAGCGTGGGACAGAGCGACACCGGGGAGCTGTTTTTT	CSVGQSDTGELFF	.	TRBJ2-2	TRBV29-1	TRBD1
TGTGCCAGCAGTACTAAGGTCGCCAATCAGCCCCAGCATTTT	CASSTKVANQPQHF	.	TRBJ1-5	TRBV7-8	.
TGCGCCAGCAGCCAAGAAAGACAGGGGGCCAGTAATGAAAAACTGTTTTTT	CASSQERQGASNEKLFF	.	TRBJ1-4	TRBV4-1	TRBD1
TGTGCCAGCAGTGACTTGGAGGGGAAGGGGATCAAAATCTCTGGAAACACCATATATTTT	CASSDLEGKGIKISGNTIYF	.	TRBJ1-3	TRBV6-1	.
TGTGCCAGTAGTAGGCCAGGCGAATACAATGAGCAGTTCTTC	CASSRPGEYNEQFF	once	TRBJ2-1	TRBV19	.
TGTGCCACCAGCCCTAATGGGGCTTATAGCAATCAGCCCCAGCATTTT	CATSPNGAYSNQPQHF	.	TRBJ1-5	TRBV15	.
TGTGCCAGCAGTGAGGTCAGGGGTGATGAAAAACTGTTTTTT	CASSEVRGDEKLFF	.	TRBJ1-4	TRBV6-1	.
TGTGCCAGCAGCTATAGGGACACTGCTAACTATGGCTACACCTTC	CASSYRDTANYGYTF	once	TRBJ1-2	TRBV13	.
TGTGCCAGCAGTTACTCAGGGGGCGCTTCCAATGAGCAGTTCTTC	CASSYSGGASNEQFF	.	TRBJ2-1	TRBV6-5	TRBD1
TGTGCCAGCAGTTTAACTGATAGCTCCTACAATGAGCAGTTCTTC	CASSLTDSSYNEQFF	.	TRBJ2-1	TRBV27	.
TGTGCCAGCAGCCCCACCGTCACCGGTGGCTACACCTTC	CASSPTVTGGYTF	.	TRBJ1-2	TRBV28	.
TGTGCCAGCAGCCCGGTGGTAGGGGGTGAAGCTTTCTTT	CASSPVVGGEAFF	once	TRBJ1-1	TRBV7-3	.
TGTGCCAGTAGTACCCCCGGGGGACAGCCCCAGCATTTT	CASSTPGGQPQHF	.	TRBJ1-5	TRBV19	.
TGTGCCAGCAGCTCCGGGACTAGCGGGTTCACAGATACGCAGTATTTT	CASSSGTSGFTDTQYF	.	TRBJ2-3	TRBV11-3	TRBD2
TGTGCCAGCAGCTTAGGGGTGACAGGGATCTACGAGCAGTACTTC	CASSLGVTGIYEQYF	once	TRBJ2-7	TRBV7-9	TRBD1
TGTGCCAGCAGTGAAGGGGGTTGGGACAGCGGGGGGGCCCCCTACAATGAGCAGTTCTTC	CASSEGGWDSGGAPYNEQFF	.	TRBJ2-1	TRBV2	TRBD2
TGTGCCAGCTCACCATCCCTGACAGGGGGCAACACTGAAGCTTTCTTT	CASSPSLTGGNTEAFF	.	TRBJ1-1	TRBV18	TRBD1
TGTGCCAGCAGCTTAGCGGGAGGGGCCTACGAGCAGTACTTC	CASSLAGGAYEQYF	.	TRBJ2-7	TRBV7-3	TRBD2
TGTGCCAGCAGCTTAACGGGAGGGCGGGACGAGCAGTACTTC	CASSLTGGRDEQYF	.	TRBJ2-7	TRBV7-3	TRBD2
TGTGCCAGCAGCGTAGTGAGCGGGGGAAGCACAGATACGCAGTATTTT	CASSVVSGGSTDTQYF	once	TRBJ2-3	TRBV9	TRBD2
TGCGCCAGCAGCCAAGACCCAGGGATCTCCTACAATGAGCAGTTCTTC	CASSQDPGISYNEQFF	.	TRBJ2-1	TRBV4-1	.
TGTGCCTGGAGTCAGGGGAACACTGAAGCTTTCTTT	CAWSQGNTEAFF	.	TRBJ1-1	TRBV30	.
TGCAGCGTTCCGTTCGGTGGCTATGGCTACACCTTC	CSVPFGGYGYTF	.	TRBJ1-2	TRBV29-1	.
TGTGCCAGCAGCTTAACAGGACTAGCGGTGAGGGGGAATGAGCAGTTCTTC	CASSLTGLAVRGNEQFF	once	TRBJ2-1	TRBV7-3	TRBD2
TGTGCCAGCAGCTTACTAGCGGGGGGCTACAATGAGCAGTTCTTC	CASSLLAGGYNEQFF	once	TRBJ2-1	TRBV7-9	TRBD2
TGTGCCAGCAGCCCGACAGGGGGCGATTCACCCCTCCACTTT	CASSPTGGDSPLHF	.	TRBJ1-6	TRBV7-9	TRBD1
TGTGCCAGCAGCTCGGGACTAGAATACGACGAGCAGTACTTC	CASSSGLEYDEQYF	.	TRBJ2-7	TRBV7-9	TRBD2
TGTGCCAGCAGTTTATTTCAGGGGAACACTGAAGCTTTCTTT	CASSLFQGNTEAFF	.	TRBJ1-1	TRBV28	.
TGTGCCAGCAGTTCTGAGGCCCGAGGGGAGACCCAGTACTTC	CASSSEARGETQYF	.	TRBJ2-5	TRBV6-5	.
TGCGCCAGCAGCCAACATACAGGGTCTGGTGGCTACACCTTC	CASSQHTGSGGYTF	.	TRBJ1-2	TRBV4-1	.
TGTGCCAGCAGCTCGTCAGCGGGGGCCTCCTACGAGCAGTACTTC	CASSSSAGASYEQYF	.	TRBJ2-7	TRBV5-4	TRBD2
TGTGCCAGCACCACAGACAGGGGAGCCACTGAAGCTTTCTTT	CASTTDRGATEAFF	.	TRBJ1-1	TRBV6-1	TRBD1
TGTGCCAGCAGCTGGACAGGAGGGTATACTGAAGCTTTCTTT	CASSWTGGYTEAFF	.	TRBJ1-1	TRBV7-9	TRBD1
TGTGCCAGCAGGCCAGATGCTAGCACAGATACGCAGTATTTT	CASRPDASTDTQYF	once	TRBJ2-3	TRBV13	.
TGTGCCATCAGTGAGTCGGGGGGGGACTCCTCCTACGAGCAGTACTTC	CAISESGGDSSYEQYF	once	TRBJ2-7	TRBV10-3	TRBD2
TGTGCCAGCAGACAGGGGGCCTACGAGCAGTACTTC	CASRQGAYEQYF	.	TRBJ2-7	TRBV6-1	TRBD1
TGTGCCAGCAGCTTACGGGGGACTGAAGCTTTCTTT	CASSLRGTEAFF	few	TRBJ1-1	TRBV5-6	.
TGTGCCAGCAGAAATGGGACAGTTAATCAGCCCCAGCATTTT	CASRNGTVNQPQHF	.	TRBJ1-5	TRBV21-1	.
TGTGCCAGCAGCTTGCGTATGAACACTGAAGCTTTCTTT	CASSLRMNTEAFF	.	TRBJ1-1	TRBV5-6	.
TGCAGTGGACAGGTGGGCACTGAAGCTTTCTTT	CSGQVGTEAFF	.	TRBJ1-1	TRBV29-1	TRBD1
TGTGCCAGCAGTTCCGGGTCCCAATTTCGCGAGCAGTACTTC	CASSSGSQFREQYF	once	TRBJ2-7	TRBV7-9	.
TGTGCCAGCAGCTCGCCCCGGGACAGGGCTAACTATGGCTACACCTTC	CASSSPRDRANYGYTF	medium-sized	TRBJ1-2	TRBV7-2	TRBD1
TGCAGCGTTGAAGAGGTTTGGGCTAGCTTGGAGACCCAGTACTTC	CSVEEVWASLETQYF	.	TRBJ2-5	TRBV29-1	.
TGTGCCAGCAGTGAAAGGTGGGAGGGCCATAATGAGCAGTTCTTC	CASSERWEGHNEQFF	.	TRBJ2-1	TRBV2	TRBD2
TGCGCCAGCAGCCAAGAACGCCTCATGAGCACCGGGGAGCTGTTTTTT	CASSQERLMSTGELFF	.	TRBJ2-2	TRBV4-3	.
TGCGCCAGCAGCCAAGATCCTGCGGGCAGGCGGACCGGGGAGCTGTTTTTT	CASSQDPAGRRTGELFF	.	TRBJ2-2	TRBV4-3	.
TGTGCCAGCAGCGGATACAGTGCCTACCCCTATGGCTACACCTTC	CASSGYSAYPYGYTF	.	TRBJ1-2	TRBV5-6	.
TGTGCCAGCAGTGAAGCTATTCCCCCTCCCTACGAGCAGTACTTC	CASSEAIPPPYEQYF	.	TRBJ2-7	TRBV2	.
TGTGCCAGCAGCTTGGTACAGCCAGGGACTGAAGCTTTCTTT	CASSLVQPGTEAFF	.	TRBJ1-1	TRBV5-6	.
TGCAGCGTTGAAGATCTTGCGTCTAGGACAGATACGCAGTATTTT	CSVEDLASRTDTQYF	.	TRBJ2-3	TRBV29-1	.